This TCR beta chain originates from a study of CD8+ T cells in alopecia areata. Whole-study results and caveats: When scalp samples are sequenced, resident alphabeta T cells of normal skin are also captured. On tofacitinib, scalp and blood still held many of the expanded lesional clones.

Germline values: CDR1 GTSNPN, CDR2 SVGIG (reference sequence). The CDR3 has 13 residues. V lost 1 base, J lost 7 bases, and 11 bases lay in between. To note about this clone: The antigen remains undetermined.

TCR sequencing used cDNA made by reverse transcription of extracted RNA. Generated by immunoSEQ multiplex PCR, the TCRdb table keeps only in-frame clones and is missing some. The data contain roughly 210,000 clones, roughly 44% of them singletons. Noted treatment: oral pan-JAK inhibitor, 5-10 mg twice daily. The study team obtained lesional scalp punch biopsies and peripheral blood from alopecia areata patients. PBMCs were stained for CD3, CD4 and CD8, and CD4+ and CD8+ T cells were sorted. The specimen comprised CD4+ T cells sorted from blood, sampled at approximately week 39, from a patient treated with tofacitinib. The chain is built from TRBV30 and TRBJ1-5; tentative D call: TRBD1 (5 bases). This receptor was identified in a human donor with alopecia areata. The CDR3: CAWSELGVQPQHF. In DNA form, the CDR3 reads TGTGCCTGGAGTGAGTTGGGGGTCCAGCCCCAGCATTTT.